The rows below give T cell receptor beta chains drawn from one sample of a study of blood T cell repertoires in COVID-19. Sequencing was performed with immunoSEQ multiplex PCR; in TCRdb, only in-frame clones are kept and a portion is missing. Of a few hundred thousand clones in the sample, about nine tenths are singletons; the top ten hold around a tenth. The sample taken for sequencing was PBMCs or T cells enriched from blood (not recorded which). These TCRs come from a woman in her thirties or forties who had recovered from COVID-19. Both conserved end residues are part of each CDR3. A D gene is named only where the DNA matches it firmly. For some rows the clone size is stated as once, few or many, or as a class when expanded; others skip it.

d_call | clone_size | j_call | v_call | cdr3_nt | cdr3_aa
TRBD1 | - | TRBJ2-5 | TRBV9 | TGTGCCAGCAGCGCAGGACAGGGAAGTCAAGAGACCCAGTACTTC | CASSAGQGSQETQYF
TRBD1 | - | TRBJ2-5 | TRBV5-1 | TGCGCCAGCAGTGACCCGGGACAGGCATTGGAGACCCAGTACTTC | CASSDPGQALETQYF
TRBD2 | few | TRBJ2-2 | TRBV7-2 | TGTGCCAGCAGCCTTAGCGGGGGGGCCAACACCGGGGAGCTGTTTTTT | CASSLSGGANTGELFF
- | - | TRBJ2-7 | TRBV10-3 | TGTGCCATCAGTGGGGGGACTTCCTACGAGCAGTACTTC | CAISGGTSYEQYF
- | - | TRBJ2-5 | TRBV7-9 | TGTGCCAGCAGCTATATACGGGGGACGGAGACCCAGTACTTC | CASSYIRGTETQYF
- | - | TRBJ1-3 | TRBV9 | TGTGCCAGCAGCGCCACGGGCTCTGGAAACACCATATATTTT | CASSATGSGNTIYF
- | - | TRBJ1-2 | TRBV24-1 | TGTGCCACCAGTGATGCCCGGGAGTATAAAGGCTACACCTTC | CATSDAREYKGYTF
TRBD2 | few | TRBJ2-2 | TRBV7-2 | TGTGCCAGCAGCTCTTCTAGCGGGATGGCCGGGGAGCTGTTTTTT | CASSSSSGMAGELFF
- | - | TRBJ2-5 | TRBV27 | TGTGCCAGCAGTTTATCGGCAGGGTCTTCGGAGACCCAGTACTTC | CASSLSAGSSETQYF
TRBD1 | - | TRBJ1-6 | TRBV30 | TGTGCCTGTACAGGACAGGAGGATTCACCCCTCCACTTT | CACTGQEDSPLHF
TRBD1 | - | TRBJ2-7 | TRBV7-6 | TGTGCCAGCAGCCCGGGGACAGGATCCTACGAGCAGTACTTC | CASSPGTGSYEQYF
- | once | TRBJ2-1 | TRBV18 | TGTGCCAGCTCACACAACAGGGACACTGAGCAGTTCTTC | CASSHNRDTEQFF
TRBD2 | - | TRBJ2-7 | TRBV3-1/TRBV3-2 | TGTGCCAGCAGCCAAGAGGTCCCTAGCGGCACCTACGAGCAGTACTTC | CASSQEVPSGTYEQYF
- | - | TRBJ1-1 | TRBV5-1 | TGCGCCAGCAGCTACAGGGTGGGGCTCGACACTGAAGCTTTCTTT | CASSYRVGLDTEAFF
- | - | TRBJ2-3 | TRBV19 | TGTGCCAGCGCTACTGGAGGGGATACGCAGTATTTT | CASATGGDTQYF
- | - | TRBJ2-1 | TRBV5-5 | TGTGCCAGCAGTTTGACGGGGAATGAGCAGTTCTTC | CASSLTGNEQFF
- | few | TRBJ1-2 | TRBV7-2 | TGTGCCAGCAGCTTAGCTTCGGGGGACCATGGCTACACCTTC | CASSLASGDHGYTF
TRBD1 | once | TRBJ2-6 | TRBV5-1 | TGCGCCAGCAGCTCTGGGACAGGGGGTCCCTCTGGGGCCAACGTCCTGACTTTC | CASSSGTGGPSGANVLTF
- | few | TRBJ2-5 | TRBV24-1 | TGTGCCACCAGACGAGACAAGTACCAAGAGACCCAGTACTTC | CATRRDKYQETQYF
TRBD1 | many | TRBJ1-6 | TRBV16 | TGTGCCAGCAGCCTCTCCGGGACAGAACTATATAATTCACCCCTCCACTTT | CASSLSGTELYNSPLHF
- | - | TRBJ2-5 | TRBV7-9 | TGTGCCAGCAGCTTAGCGGGGGCCCGGGAGACCCAGTACTTC | CASSLAGARETQYF
TRBD2 | - | TRBJ2-7 | TRBV19 | TGTGCCAGTAGTATAGGATCCAGCGGGAGTTACGAGCAGTACTTC | CASSIGSSGSYEQYF
- | - | TRBJ1-2 | TRBV2 | TGTGCCAGCAATAAGGGACTGAACTATGGCTACACCTTC | CASNKGLNYGYTF
- | - | TRBJ2-3 | TRBV7-3 | TGTGCCAGCAGCTTCCAGGGGCGAGGCACAGATACGCAGTATTTT | CASSFQGRGTDTQYF
- | once | TRBJ1-1 | TRBV5-1 | TGCGCCAGCAGAGGAACAGACCTGAACACTGAAGCTTTCTTT | CASRGTDLNTEAFF
TRBD2 | - | TRBJ2-1 | TRBV15 | TGTGCCACCAGCAGAGATCGATCTAGCGGGAGTTTTGAGCAGTTCTTC | CATSRDRSSGSFEQFF
- | - | TRBJ1-4 | TRBV11-3 | TGTGCCAGCAGCCCCAGACACGGCGAAAAACTGTTTTTT | CASSPRHGEKLFF
TRBD1 | once | TRBJ2-1 | TRBV27 | TGTGCCAGCAGTTTAGTTAGGGACAGCCTTAATGAGCAGTTCTTC | CASSLVRDSLNEQFF
- | once | TRBJ1-2 | TRBV30 | TGTGCCTGGAGTGACCAGGACCGGGGGTACACCTTC | CAWSDQDRGYTF
TRBD2 | - | TRBJ2-1 | TRBV11-2 | TGTGCCAGCAGCACCCATAGCGGGGGGGCGTTCTATGAGCAGTTCTTC | CASSTHSGGAFYEQFF
- | - | TRBJ1-2 | TRBV28 | TGTGCCAGCAGCAGTCTTCCCTATGGCTACACCTTC | CASSSLPYGYTF
TRBD1 | - | TRBJ1-4 | TRBV28 | TGTGCCAGCAGTTCCGACGGGACAGGGTTCACAGAAAAACTGTTTTTT | CASSSDGTGFTEKLFF
TRBD2 | once | TRBJ2-5 | TRBV10-3 | TGTGCCATCAAAGTCGGGACTAGCGGGCTTGAGACCCAGTACTTC | CAIKVGTSGLETQYF
TRBD1 | once | TRBJ1-5 | TRBV12-3/TRBV12-4 | TGTGCCAGCGACAGGGGCAATCAGCCCCAGCATTTT | CASDRGNQPQHF
- | few | TRBJ1-2 | TRBV13 | TGTGCCAGCAGCTTAGGCTCGCCGTGGTTGAGGCCTGGCTACACCTTC | CASSLGSPWLRPGYTF
- | - | TRBJ2-1 | TRBV2 | TGTGCCAGCAGTGGGGAGGGGGGCTCCTACAATGAGCAGTTCTTC | CASSGEGGSYNEQFF
TRBD1 | - | TRBJ1-5 | TRBV30 | TGTGCCTGGAGCGGGACAGATTATCAGCCCCAGCATTTT | CAWSGTDYQPQHF
TRBD2 | - | TRBJ2-3 | TRBV12-3/TRBV12-4 | TGTGCCAGCAGGGGGGGGACAGATACGCAGTATTTT | CASRGGTDTQYF
- | - | TRBJ2-5 | TRBV6-5 | TGTGCCAGCAGTAACGGACTGGACGGGGAGACCCAGTACTTC | CASSNGLDGETQYF
- | - | TRBJ2-7 | TRBV5-4 | TGTGCCAGCAGCTTGCTAGGCGAGCAGTACTTC | CASSLLGEQYF
- | - | TRBJ2-7 | TRBV2 | TGTGCCAGCGGGCAGCTGTCCTACGAGCAGTACTTC | CASGQLSYEQYF
TRBD1 | - | TRBJ1-5 | TRBV19 | TGTGCCAGTAGTGCCGGGACAGAGAAGTTTAGGCCCCAGCATTTT | CASSAGTEKFRPQHF
- | - | TRBJ2-5 | TRBV7-2 | TGTGCCAGCAGCTTAGAGCGAGAAGAGACCCAGTACTTC | CASSLEREETQYF
TRBD2 | - | TRBJ2-1 | TRBV18 | TGTGCCAGCTCACTGGGACTAGCGGGAGAGGTTGAGCAGTTCTTC | CASSLGLAGEVEQFF
TRBD2 | once | TRBJ2-3 | TRBV18 | TGTGCCAGCTCACCGGCGGGAGGGCCGACAGATACGCAGTATTTT | CASSPAGGPTDTQYF
- | - | TRBJ1-3 | TRBV5-1 | TGCGCCAGCAGCTCGGGGGGGAACTCTGGAAACACCATATATTTT | CASSSGGNSGNTIYF
TRBD2 | - | TRBJ2-3 | TRBV10-3 | TGTGCCATCAGTGCCACCGGGACTAGCGGGGGAAACTCTAGCACAGATACGCAGTATTTT | CAISATGTSGGNSSTDTQYF
TRBD2 | - | TRBJ2-1 | TRBV5-5 | TGTGCCAGCAGCCAGACTAGCGGATCCTACAATGAGCAGTTCTTC | CASSQTSGSYNEQFF
- | - | TRBJ2-5 | TRBV6-2/TRBV6-3 | TGTGCCAGCAGTCGGCAAGAGACCCAGTACTTC | CASSRQETQYF
TRBD2 | once | TRBJ2-5 | TRBV7-2 | TGTGCCAGCAGCTTCAGCGGGGGGTTTCAAGAGACCCAGTACTTC | CASSFSGGFQETQYF
- | few | TRBJ2-7 | TRBV3-1/TRBV3-2 | TGTGCCAGCAGCCAAGATCGCGGCTCGGGATACGAGCAGTACTTC | CASSQDRGSGYEQYF
TRBD1 | - | TRBJ1-4 | TRBV25-1 | TGTGCCAGCAGTGAACACAGGACAGGGTTATTT | CASSEHRTGLF
- | - | TRBJ2-1 | TRBV4-3 | TGCGCCAGCAGCCAAGAGGATAGGGGCTACAATGAGCAGTTCTTC | CASSQEDRGYNEQFF